This T cell receptor (beta chain) was obtained from a study of blood T cells in healthy people across ages. Overall study results and limits: Long-lived donors had more naive CD4+ cells and higher diversity than aged donors.

Germline-derived CDR1 and CDR2 are SGHVS and FQNEAQ. V dropped 2 bases and J dropped 8 bases, with 15 bases sitting between them. The CDR3 is made up of 15 amino acids. This clonotype turned up a few times. Its antigen is undetermined. Combining a sample-barcoded 5' primer with a J-beta primer mix, a second PCR ran for roughly 7 to 12 cycles. Every cDNA molecule bore a tag from a template-switch adaptor containing 12 random nucleotides. TCRdb recomputed calls from the 5' RACE reads with MiXCR, one row per CDR3 protein. The sample includes 870,000 or so distinct CDR3 sequences, around 28% of them seen just once.

The TCR comes from a woman of 80 years or more in good health. The V and J genes are TRBV7-8 and TRBJ1-4; maybe TRBD1 (6 bases). The source material was blood. The CDR3 sequence is CASSLHGQWGEKLFF. The CDR3 bases are TGTGCCAGCAGCTTACATGGACAGTGGGGGGAAAAACTGTTTTTT.